Listed below are T cell receptor beta chains from one sample, sequenced in a study of technical replicates of blood from a handful of donors. The protocol was immunoSEQ multiplex PCR, while the TCRdb copy is restricted to in-frame clones and leaves out a portion. The profile shows around 81,000 clones, roughly 95% of them singletons. The material sequenced was T cells isolated from PBMCs. The receptors derive from a human donor in good health. Each CDR3 is given with its conserved first and last residue. Fields, in order: clone size, J gene, CDR3 length, D gene, V gene, CDR3 DNA, CDR3 protein. The D gene is left open where the match is weak. Clone size is shown for a subset of rows, as once, few, many or a class of expanded clone.

>-|TRBJ1-1|14|TRBD1|TRBV25-1
TGTGCCAGCAGTCATACAGGGGGGTGGACTGAAGCTTTCTTT
CASSHTGGWTEAFF
>-|TRBJ2-4|16|-|TRBV6-1
TGTGCCAGCAGTGAATTAGCTGCGCGGGCCAAAAACATTCAGTACTTC
CASSELAARAKNIQYF
>once|TRBJ2-2|15|TRBD1|TRBV7-2
TGTGCCAGCAGCTTTGGGACAGGGGTCACCGGGGAGCTGTTTTTT
CASSFGTGVTGELFF
>-|TRBJ2-1|16|TRBD2|TRBV5-5
TGTGCCAGCAGCTTGGCCCAGCGGGAGAAAGACAATGAGCAGTTCTTC
CASSLAQREKDNEQFF
>-|TRBJ2-5|15|-|TRBV2
TGTGCCAGCAGTGAAGGCGGGACGCCACAAGAGACCCAGTACTTC
CASSEGGTPQETQYF
>once|TRBJ1-5|14|TRBD1|TRBV6-6
TGTGCCAGCAGTTACGGTCCAGGGGGCCAGCCCCAGCATTTT
CASSYGPGGQPQHF
>-|TRBJ2-7|10|-|TRBV29-1
TGCAGCGCCAGGGTCGATGAGCAGTACTTC
CSARVDEQYF
>-|TRBJ1-2|15|-|TRBV6-4
TGTGCCAGCAGGGCCCGAGGGACACAGAACTATGGCTACACCTTC
CASRARGTQNYGYTF
>-|TRBJ1-1|14|-|TRBV2
TGTGCCAGCCGCTGGACTCAAGCGGTCACTGAAGCTTTCTTT
CASRWTQAVTEAFF
>-|TRBJ2-1|14|TRBD2|TRBV5-4
TGTGCCAGCAGCTTGCGGCTGGCGGGGGATGAGCAGTTCTTC
CASSLRLAGDEQFF
>-|TRBJ2-6|18|-|TRBV29-1
TGCAGCGCCATTACCATCGACAGAACCAAATCTGGGGCCAACGTCCTGACTTTC
CSAITIDRTKSGANVLTF
>-|TRBJ1-5|16|TRBD1|TRBV2
TGTGCCAGCAGTCACACCAGACAGGGTAGCAATCAGCCCCAGCATTTT
CASSHTRQGSNQPQHF
>-|TRBJ2-1|16|-|TRBV5-5
TGTGCCAGCAGCTTGGCCGTCTGGAGCTCCTACAATGAGCAGTTCTTC
CASSLAVWSSYNEQFF
>-|TRBJ2-1|14|TRBD2|TRBV9
TGTGCCAGCAGCGTAGATCTAGCGGGAATCCCGGAATTCTTC
CASSVDLAGIPEFF
>-|TRBJ2-7|13|-|TRBV11-1
TGTGCCAGCAGCCCCGGGTCCTTTTACGAGCAGTACTTC
CASSPGSFYEQYF
>once|TRBJ1-6|14|-|TRBV29-1
TGCAGCGTGTTGGAGGGATCCTATAATTCACCCCTCCACTTT
CSVLEGSYNSPLHF
>-|TRBJ1-1|14|TRBD1|TRBV9
TGTGCCAGCAATCCTACAGGGGGCTCCGCTGAAGCTTTCTTT
CASNPTGGSAEAFF
>-|TRBJ1-2|13|TRBD1|TRBV9
TGTGCCAGCAGCGGAGGACAGGGGGCTGGCTACACCTTC
CASSGGQGAGYTF
>few|TRBJ1-2|15|-|TRBV6-6
TGTGCCAGCAGTTACCCAGGGTTTGCCAACTATGGCTACACCTTC
CASSYPGFANYGYTF
>-|TRBJ2-5|15|TRBD2|TRBV10-3
TGTGCCATCAGAGGGGGGACTAGCGGGCAAGAGACCCAGTACTTC
CAIRGGTSGQETQYF
>-|TRBJ2-5|13|-|TRBV28
TGTGCCACCCAAGGGGGTGGGAGCGAGACCCAGTACTTC
CATQGGGSETQYF
>-|TRBJ2-7|14|-|TRBV27
TGTGCCAGCGCACCGGGTCCCTCCTCCTACGAGCAGTACTTC
CASAPGPSSYEQYF
>-|TRBJ1-2|13|TRBD1|TRBV6-5
TGTGCCAGCAGCTTAGGACAGGGTACGAGCTACACCTTC
CASSLGQGTSYTF